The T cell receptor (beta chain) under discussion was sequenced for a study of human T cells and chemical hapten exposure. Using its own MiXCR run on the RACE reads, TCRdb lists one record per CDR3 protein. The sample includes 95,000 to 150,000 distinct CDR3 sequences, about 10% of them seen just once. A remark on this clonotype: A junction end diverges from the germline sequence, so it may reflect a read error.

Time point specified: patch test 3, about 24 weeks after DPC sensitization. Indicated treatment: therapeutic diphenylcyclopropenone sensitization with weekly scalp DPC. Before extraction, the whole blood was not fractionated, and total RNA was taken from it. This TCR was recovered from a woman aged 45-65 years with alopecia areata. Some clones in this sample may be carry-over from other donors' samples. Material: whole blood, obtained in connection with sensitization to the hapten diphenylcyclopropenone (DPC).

CDR3 DNA: TGTGCCAGCAGTATAGCCGGGACAGGGGGTATGTTGCTTCAGCCCCAGCATTTT. It translates to CASSIAGTGGMLLQPQHF. This rearrangement joins TRBV12-3 or TRBV12-4 to TRBJ1-5, with TRBD1 identical over 11 bases. CDR3 length: 18 residues.